This TCR beta chain was sequenced during a study of CD8 T cells in ankylosing spondylitis. Using its own MiXCR run on the 5' RACE reads, TCRdb lists one record per CDR3 protein. This sample has approximately 140,000 distinct CDR3 sequences, with around 43% found just once. Germline V gene lookup returns CDR1 SEHNR and CDR2 FQNEAQ (reference sequence). Trimming left V 4 bases short and J 6 bases short, with 14 bases between. This CDR3 contains 14 residues. This clonotype was found a few times. The genes are TRBV7-9 and TRBJ2-3; D gene ambiguous. The sequence came from a male donor with ankylosing spondylitis. The sequenced material came from synovial fluid, either unsorted or a sorted T cell fraction (not recorded which). The CDR3 is CASSSGSMTDTQYF. CDR3 bases: TGTGCCAGCAGCTCCGGCTCCATGACCGATACGCAGTATTTT.